Below, one TCR beta chain is given with its context. This sample was taken from a study of blood T cell repertoires in COVID-19. Only in-frame clones appear in the TCRdb table, and some are missing; sequencing was by immunoSEQ multiplex PCR. This repertoire shows about 160,000 clones, roughly 84% found once; its top ten account for over 9.5%. Sequencing input: peripheral blood. This TCR derives from a woman older than 75 with active or convalescent COVID-19.

The CDR3 spells CASRFNGQGSSYNEQFF. In DNA form, the CDR3 reads TGTGCCAGCAGATTCAACGGACAGGGGAGCTCCTACAATGAGCAGTTCTTC. The chain carries TRBV5-4 and TRBJ2-1, with 9 bases lining up with TRBD1. V gave up 5 bases and J gave up 0 bases; unmatched junction bases: 9. The CDR3 is 17 residues long. The V gene's germline CDR1 is SGHNT and CDR2 YYREEE (reference sequence).